Included here is one TCR beta chain sequence, with context. Antigen: not known. The data belong to a study of spatial heterogeneity in lung cancer. Whole-study context: Sequences of the beta chain were consistently detected in greater numbers than alpha-chain sequences.

General observations from the study: The study found that expanded intratumoral alpha and beta TCR counts tracked tumor mutation counts.

The CDR3 loop spans 13 amino acids. Trimming cost V 2 bases and J 5 bases, with 6 bases left between them. Time point indicated: sample taken at primary tumor resection. Each CDR3 protein is one row after TCRdb ran MiXCR on the 5' RACE reads. Here the sample spans some 96,000 distinct CDR3 sequences, 4% to 4.5% being singletons. This receptor was taken from a male donor with early-stage non-small cell lung cancer. The sample was lung tumor tissue, taken at surgery. The chain combines TRBV12-3 or TRBV12-4 with TRBJ2-2; D unclear. The chain's CDR3 is CASSLLQTGELFF. CDR3 in DNA: TGTGCCAGCAGTTTACTTCAAACCGGGGAGCTGTTTTTT.